The 13 T cell receptor beta chains below were found in one sample sequenced in a study of tumor-infiltrating T cells and Merkel cell polyomavirus. Study context: The T cells studied were KLL-specific CD8+ cells against Merkel polyomavirus.

Measured with immunoSEQ multiplex PCR; TCRdb has only the in-frame clones, and not every one. The sample contains about 3,000 clones, 84% of which appear only once. Immunohistochemistry showed robust Merkel cell polyomavirus Large T antigen staining in every patient's tumor. The specimen was tumor tissue. These TCRs come from a middle-aged man with Merkel cell carcinoma.

This clone was observed a handful of times. The chain has TRBV5-6 and TRBJ1-6, with unresolved D. V was pared by 0 bases and J by 0 bases, with 4 bases between. CDR3 length: 15 amino acids. Germline CDR1 is SGHDT and CDR2 is YYEEEE. Here the CDR3 DNA reads TGTGCCAGCAGCTTGGAGAGCTCCTATAATTCACCCCTCCACTTT. Amino acid sequence: CASSLESSYNSPLHF.

The V gene is TRBV19, the J gene TRBJ1-1, with 7 bases identical to TRBD1. The V segment lost 6 bases and the J segment 0 bases; nucleotides outside the gene matches: 10. The V gene's germline CDR1 is LNHDA and CDR2 SQIVND (reference sequence). The CDR3 spans 16 residues. CDR3 loop: CASRAWDSHMNTEAFF. Written as DNA, the CDR3 is TGTGCCAGTAGGGCCTGGGACAGCCACATGAACACTGAAGCTTTCTTT. Combining the CDR3 with reference TRBV19 and TRBJ1-1 gives the whole variable domain DGGITQSPKYLFRKEGQNVTLSCEQNLNHDAMYWYRQDPGQGLRLIYYSQIVNDFQKGDIAEGYSVSREKKESFPLTVTSAQKNPTAFYLCASRAWDSHMNTEAFFGQGTRLTVV.

The rearrangement joins TRBV10-3 to TRBJ1-6; D remains ambiguous. The V gene lost 0 bases and the J gene lost 5 bases, with 8 bases spanning the gap. Looked up from germline, CDR1 is ENHRY and CDR2 is SYGVKD. This CDR3 comprises 15 residues. This CDR3 is CAISESTRNNSPLHF. CDR3 nucleotide sequence: TGTGCCATCAGTGAGTCGACAAGGAATAATTCACCCCTCCACTTT.

The J gene is TRBJ2-5, the V gene TRBV5-6; 8 bases line up with TRBD2. Germline CDR1 SGHDT, CDR2 YYEEEE. This CDR3 has 15 residues. The J segment lost 6 bases and the V segment lost 2 bases, leaving 9 bases of the junction unmatched. The CDR3 sequence: CASSLTSGGFQTQYF. The CDR3 DNA reads TGTGCCAGCAGCTTAACCAGCGGGGGATTTCAGACCCAGTACTTC.

The rearrangement joins TRBV11-2 to TRBJ1-2; D unclear. V was cut by 6 bases and J by 6 bases, with 8 bases left in between. CDR3 size: 11 residues. Germline CDR1 is SGHAT and CDR2 is FQNNGV. CDR3 protein: CASRVYNGYTF. For the CDR3, the DNA is TGTGCCAGCAGGGTCTATAATGGCTACACCTTC.

Regarding this clone: An end of the junction does not agree with germline; a read error may underlie this. The chain combines TRBV6-5 with TRBJ1-2; 8 nucleotides line up with TRBD1. CDR3 length: 15 amino acids. The V gene's germline CDR1 is MNHEY and CDR2 SVGAGI. The CDR3 reads CASSGRQGWGYGYIF. DNA of the CDR3: TGTGCCAGCAGTGGGAGACAGGGGTGGGGCTATGGCTACATCTTC.

CDR3 in DNA: TGCGCCAGCAGACTTACTCCCGCGGGAGCCTACGAGCAGTACTTC. This translates into CASRLTPAGAYEQYF. V usage is TRBV4-1 and J usage is TRBJ2-7; TRBD2 matches at 7 bases. J gave up 2 bases and V 6 bases, and 10 bases lay outside the gene matches. The CDR3 is made up of 15 amino acids. The germline gives CDR1 MGHRA, CDR2 YSYEKL.

With regard to this clone: Relative to the germline gene, one junction end is altered; a read error may explain this. The chain carries TRBV5-1 and TRBJ2-5; 12 bases are a match to TRBD2. Germline CDR1 is SGHRS and CDR2 is YFSETQ. The CDR3 loop spans 15 amino acids. CDR3 nucleotide sequence: TGCGCCAGCAGCTCAGCTAGCGGGGGGGCGGAGACCCAATACTTC. Translated, it gives CASSSASGGAETQYF.

Turning to this clone: One end of the junction varies from germline; a read error may be responsible. V is TRBV6-5 and J is TRBJ1-5, with a weak D call TRBD1 (6 bases). CDR1 is MNHEY and CDR2 is SVGAGI in the germline V gene. This CDR3 spans 14 amino acids. CDR3 residues: CASSDSTGNSAQHF. CDR3 coding DNA: TGTGCCAGCAGTGACTCAACAGGGAATAGTGCCCAGCATTTT.

The V call is TRBV5-6, the J call TRBJ2-2; 9 bases align to TRBD2. Germline V lookup: CDR1 SGHDT, CDR2 YYEEEE. The CDR3 has 16 residues. V trimming: 4 bases; J trimming: 5 bases; junction bases outside the gene matches: 9. The CDR3 loop is CASSRTGTSFTGELFF. The CDR3 coding sequence is TGTGCCAGCAGCCGAACCGGGACTAGCTTTACCGGGGAGCTGTTTTTT.

The rearrangement uses TRBV4-1 and TRBJ1-3; D perhaps matches TRBD1 (5 bases). The CDR3 has 18 amino acids. V was cut by 0 bases and J by 2 bases, with 17 bases left in between. Germline loops: CDR1 MGHRA, CDR2 YSYEKL. The CDR3: CASSQEGGGIRPGNTIYF. For the CDR3, the DNA is TGCGCCAGCAGCCAAGAGGGGGGTGGGATCCGGCCTGGAAACACCATATATTTT.

This clone was seen only once. The chain carries TRBV10-3 and TRBJ2-1, with D perhaps TRBD2 (5 bases). V was trimmed by 2 bases and J by 6 bases, leaving 20 bases between them. CDR1 is ENHRY, CDR2 SYGVKD, per germline. This CDR3 contains 17 residues. This CDR3 reads CAISEEPRLLGSNEQFF. The CDR3 DNA reads as TGTGCCATCAGTGAGGAACCAAGACTCTTGGGGAGCAATGAGCAGTTCTTC.

The CDR3 DNA reads TGCGCCAGCAGTTTGGGACAGGGCTACGAGCAGTACGTC. Its protein is CASSLGQGYEQYV. The V and J genes are TRBV10-1 and TRBJ2-7, with TRBD1 matching over 9 bases. Germline V gene sequence: CDR1 WNHNN, CDR2 SYGVQD (reference sequence). Trimming cost V 5 bases and J 3 bases; bases outside gene matches: 2. The CDR3 is made up of 13 amino acids.